Below, 26 T cell receptor beta chains from the same sample are listed, as sequenced in a study of early T cells in non-severe SARS-CoV-2 infection. TCRdb redid the calling of the 5' RACE reads with MiXCR, one entry per CDR3 protein. The repertoire holds 70,000 to 95,000 distinct CDR3 sequences, about 15% seen once, with 0.58% in the top ten. The sample consisted of whole blood. The origin of the receptors is an adult who was a healthcare worker with PCR-confirmed SARS-CoV-2 infection or an uninfected control (not recorded which).

The chain is built from TRBV29-1 and TRBJ2-5; TRBD1 matches at 9 bases. In germline, CDR1 is SQVTM, CDR2 ANQGSEA. V gave up 6 bases and J gave up 4 bases; unmatched junction bases: 3. This CDR3 contains 12 residues. As DNA, the CDR3 is TGCAGCGTGGGGACAGGGAGAGAGACCCAGTACTTC. Translation: CSVGTGRETQYF.

This chain connects TRBV4-2 to TRBJ2-1; D unresolved. This CDR3 has 16 amino acids. With 0 bases removed from V and 4 bases from J, the gap between germline ends came to 13 bases. CDR1 is LGHNA and CDR2 is YNFKEQ in the germline V gene. CDR3 sequence: CASSQEVRRPYNEQFF. The CDR3 DNA reads TGTGCCAGCAGCCAAGAAGTGCGCCGCCCATACAATGAGCAGTTCTTC.

This chain uses TRBV5-1 with TRBJ2-2; the D call may be TRBD1 or TRBD2 (5 bases each). CDR3 length: 15 residues. Trimming took 0 bases from V and 5 from J, leaving 11 bases between them. Germline assignment: CDR1 SGHRS and CDR2 YFSETQ. CDR3 nucleotide sequence: TGCGCCAGCAGCTTGGCCCAGGGACCAACCGGGGAGCTGTTTTTT. Translation: CASSLAQGPTGELFF.

This clonotype was counted between two and nine times. V usage is TRBV18 and J usage is TRBJ2-5; D may match TRBD1 or TRBD2 (5 bases each). Germline V gives CDR1 KGHSH, CDR2 LQKENI. This CDR3 has 14 amino acids. V lost 1 base and J 4 bases, leaving 10 bases between the germline ends. CDR3 protein: CASSPLTEGETQYF. Written as DNA, the CDR3 is TGTGCCAGCTCACCACTGACAGAGGGAGAGACCCAGTACTTC.

In its sample, this clonotype was seen many times. The chain employs TRBV9 and TRBJ1-3; D unresolved. The CDR3 has 14 amino acids. Trimming stripped 0 bases from V and 0 bases from J, with 4 bases between. Germline V gene lookup returns CDR1 SGDLS and CDR2 YYNGEE. The CDR3 protein is CASSVDHSGNTIYF. Written as DNA, the CDR3 is TGTGCCAGCAGCGTAGATCACTCTGGAAACACCATATATTTT.

This clonotype has a handful of counts. This CDR3 is CASSGDSGNSPLHF. The CDR3 nucleotides are TGTGCCAGCTCAGGGGACAGTGGTAATTCACCCCTCCACTTT. V usage is TRBV18 and J usage is TRBJ1-6; 7 nucleotides agree with TRBD1. From germline, CDR1 is KGHSH and CDR2 LQKENI. The CDR3 loop spans 14 amino acids. V gave up 5 bases and J gave up 6 bases; unmatched junction bases: 4.

V and J are TRBV2 and TRBJ2-4; TRBD2 might be the D (5 bases). The V end lost 8 bases, the J end lost 0 bases, and 8 bases lay between the germline ends. From germline, CDR1 is SNHLY and CDR2 FYNNEI. The CDR3 has 13 amino acids. The CDR3 region is CASEGLAKNIQYF. The CDR3 nucleotides read TGTGCCAGCGAGGGATTAGCCAAAAACATTCAGTACTTC.

The V call is TRBV5-6, the J call TRBJ2-1; D is uncertain. Germline values: CDR1 SGHDT, CDR2 YYEEEE. The CDR3 has 14 amino acids. The V and J ends lost 0 bases and 5 bases respectively, with 9 bases between them. CDR3 residues: CASSLAGLNNEQFF. The CDR3 coding sequence is TGTGCCAGCAGCTTGGCTGGCCTGAACAATGAGCAGTTCTTC. Combining the CDR3 with reference TRBV5-6 and TRBJ2-1 gives the whole variable domain DAGVTQSPTHLIKTRGQQVTLRCSPKSGHDTVSWYQQALGQGPQFIFQYYEEEERQRGNFPDRFSGHQFPNYSSELNVNALLLGDSALYLCASSLAGLNNEQFFGPGTRLTVL.

CDR3 sequence: CASSDRGTPRQYF. The CDR3 nucleotides read TGCGCCAGCAGTGATCGCGGGACTCCAAGGCAGTATTTT. The J gene is TRBJ2-3, the V gene TRBV10-1; tentatively, D is TRBD2 (6 bases). There are 13 residues in the CDR3. CDR1 is WNHNN and CDR2 is SYGVQD in the germline V gene (reference sequence). The V end lost 3 bases, the J end lost 11 bases, and 15 bases lay between the germline ends.

This chain joins TRBV5-1 and TRBJ2-6, with D unresolved. The CDR3 sequence is 16 residues long. Germline V lookup: CDR1 SGHRS, CDR2 YFSETQ. V lost 1 base and J 0 bases, leaving 8 bases between the germline ends. CDR3: CASSLITTSGANVLTF. As DNA, the CDR3 is TGCGCCAGCAGCTTGATAACCACCTCTGGGGCCAACGTCCTGACTTTC.

This rearrangement joins TRBV4-1 to TRBJ1-2, with TRBD1 matching 7 bases. Trimming took 3 bases from V and 7 from J; bases not matched to a gene: 5. Germline V gives CDR1 MGHRA, CDR2 YSYEKL. The CDR3 is made up of 13 amino acids. This CDR3 is CASSQDRSSGYTF. CDR3 bases: TGCGCCAGCAGCCAGGACAGGTCTAGTGGCTACACCTTC.

At least ten counts were recorded for this clonotype. This chain uses TRBV5-1 with TRBJ1-1; D is ambiguous. In germline, CDR1 is SGHRS, CDR2 YFSETQ. The CDR3 spans 13 residues. V dropped 5 bases and J dropped 3 bases, with 11 bases sitting between them. The CDR3 DNA follows: TGCGCCAGCAGTGCCAGTCAGGACACTGAAGCTTTCTTT. Protein: CASSASQDTEAFF.

A few counts support this clonotype. The chain has TRBV20-1 and TRBJ1-6; D remains ambiguous. Trimming took off 4 bases at V and 3 bases at J, with 16 bases between the two ends. Germline lookup yields CDR1 DFQATT and CDR2 SNEGSKA (reference sequence). The CDR3 extends over 16 amino acids. The CDR3 loop is CSATKQRTVYNSPLHF. As DNA, the CDR3 is TGCAGTGCTACAAAGCAAAGGACGGTCTATAATTCACCCCTCCACTTT.

Ten or more counts support this clonotype. The CDR3 sequence: CSARESTGHTQYF. The CDR3 region has the DNA TGCAGTGCTAGAGAATCGACCGGACATACGCAGTATTTT. The chain joins TRBV20-1 to TRBJ2-3; no clear D gene. CDR1 is DFQATT and CDR2 is SNEGSKA in the germline V gene (reference sequence). This CDR3 contains 13 residues. Deletions cut 0 bases from V and 7 bases from J, with 11 bases between.

The chain has TRBV7-8 and TRBJ1-5, with 10 bases lining up with TRBD1. The CDR3 consists of 17 residues. The germline gives CDR1 SGHVS, CDR2 FQNEAQ. V lost 5 bases and J lost 0; bases outside the gene matches: 7. The CDR3 protein is CASSADRGHFSNQPQHF. Written as DNA, the CDR3 is TGTGCCAGCAGCGCCGACAGGGGGCATTTTAGCAATCAGCCCCAGCATTTT.

The V call is TRBV20-1, the J call TRBJ2-3; 7 positions match TRBD1. Trimming removed 1 base from V and 10 bases from J; junction bases left unmatched: 5. The CDR3 totals 12 residues. Germline V gene data show CDR1 as DFQATT and CDR2 as SNEGSKA (reference sequence). The CDR3 is CSARVRQGAQYF. The DNA for the CDR3 is TGCAGTGCTAGAGTGAGACAGGGTGCGCAGTATTTT.

This clonotype was found a few times. The chain couples TRBV3-1 to TRBJ2-7, with D perhaps given as TRBD1 or TRBD2 (5 bases each). The germline gives CDR1 LGHDT, CDR2 YNNKEL (reference sequence). The ends were cut back, 6 bases at V and 4 bases at J, with 10 bases in the middle. This CDR3 comprises 12 residues. CDR3 nucleotide sequence: TGTGCCAGCAGGTGGGGGAAATACGAGCAGTACGTC. Residues: CASRWGKYEQYV.

The chain employs TRBV24-1 and TRBJ2-3; D gene uncertain. The CDR3 length is 16 residues. Germline assignment: CDR1 KGHDR and CDR2 SFDVKD. V shed 2 bases and J shed 3 bases, with 14 bases lying between them. CDR3 in amino acids: CATSDSSWGVTDTQYF. The CDR3, as DNA: TGTGCCACCAGTGATTCATCGTGGGGTGTGACAGATACGCAGTATTTT.

This rearrangement joins TRBV5-1 to TRBJ1-1, with 9 positions matching TRBD1. V was clipped by 7 bases and J by 3 bases; unmatched bases: 10. Germline CDR1 SGHRS, CDR2 YFSETQ. The CDR3 runs 15 residues. CDR3 protein: CASRQTGGEHTEAFF. For the CDR3, the DNA is TGCGCCAGCCGACAGACAGGGGGTGAGCACACTGAAGCTTTCTTT.

This clonotype was detected ten times or more. The chain is built from TRBV6-6 and TRBJ2-1, with TRBD1 identical over 10 bases. CDR1 and CDR2 (germline): MNHNY, SVGAGI (reference sequence). The CDR3 has 16 residues. V shed 4 bases and J 7 bases; nucleotides not matched to a gene: 10. The CDR3, as DNA: TGTGCCAGCAGTTCGTCGCGGACAGGGGGTGTAAATGAGCAGTTCTTC. Its protein is CASSSSRTGGVNEQFF.

This clonotype was counted many times. The CDR3 DNA reads as TGTGCCAGCAGCCGAAACAGGGGAGGACAAGAGACCCAGTACTTC. This encodes CASSRNRGGQETQYF. The J gene is TRBJ2-5, the V gene TRBV3-1; D might be TRBD1 (7 bases). The V end lost 4 bases, the J end lost 2 bases, and 14 bases lay between the germline ends. Germline V gene lookup returns CDR1 LGHDT and CDR2 YNNKEL (reference sequence). CDR3 size: 15 residues.

The rearrangement uses TRBV6-5 and TRBJ2-7; D may be TRBD2 (6 bases). This CDR3 is built from 13 residues. Germline CDR1 reads MNHEY; CDR2 reads SVGAGI. The chain's CDR3 is CAAPRCGRASGDV. CDR3 nucleotide sequence: TGTGCCGCGCCCAGATGTGGAAGAGCCTCGGGGGACGTC.

This chain joins TRBV10-3 and TRBJ2-2, with TRBD2 identical over 9 bases. This CDR3 has 16 residues. The ends lost 4 bases at V and 5 bases at J; junction bases unmatched: 8. Germline V gene sequence: CDR1 ENHRY, CDR2 SYGVKD. The CDR3 here is CAISVASTSGTGELFF. CDR3 bases: TGTGCCATCAGTGTTGCCTCGACTAGCGGAACCGGGGAGCTGTTTTTT.

This clonotype was picked up a small number of times. The chain joins TRBV13 to TRBJ2-5; 8 bases agree with TRBD1. CDR3 length: 15 amino acids. Germline V gene data show CDR1 as PRHDT and CDR2 as FYEKMQ (reference sequence). Losses at the gene ends were 3 bases for V and 3 bases for J; bases not matched to a gene: 6. The CDR3 loop is CASSFRTGPEETQYF. CDR3 sequence (DNA): TGTGCCAGCAGCTTCAGGACAGGGCCGGAAGAGACCCAGTACTTC.

The table lists this clonotype with many counts. The V and J genes are TRBV20-1 and TRBJ2-3, with D possibly TRBD1 on 5 matching bases. V dropped 4 bases and J dropped 3 bases, with 17 bases sitting between them. The CDR3 loop spans 15 amino acids. CDR1 is DFQATT and CDR2 is SNEGSKA in the germline V gene (reference sequence). The CDR3 region has the DNA TGCAGTGCTATAGTTGGGGCGGTCCTAACAGATACGCAGTATTTT. This sequence encodes CSAIVGAVLTDTQYF.

In DNA form, the CDR3 reads TGTGCCAGCAGCTCAACTACAATAGAGTCATTTGCTGAGCAGTTCTTC. It specifies CASSSTTIESFAEQFF. The chain carries TRBV28 and TRBJ2-1; no definite D call. This CDR3 is 16 amino acids long. V lost 6 bases and J 9 bases, leaving 24 bases between the germline ends. Per the germline V gene, CDR1 is MDHEN and CDR2 is SYDVKM.